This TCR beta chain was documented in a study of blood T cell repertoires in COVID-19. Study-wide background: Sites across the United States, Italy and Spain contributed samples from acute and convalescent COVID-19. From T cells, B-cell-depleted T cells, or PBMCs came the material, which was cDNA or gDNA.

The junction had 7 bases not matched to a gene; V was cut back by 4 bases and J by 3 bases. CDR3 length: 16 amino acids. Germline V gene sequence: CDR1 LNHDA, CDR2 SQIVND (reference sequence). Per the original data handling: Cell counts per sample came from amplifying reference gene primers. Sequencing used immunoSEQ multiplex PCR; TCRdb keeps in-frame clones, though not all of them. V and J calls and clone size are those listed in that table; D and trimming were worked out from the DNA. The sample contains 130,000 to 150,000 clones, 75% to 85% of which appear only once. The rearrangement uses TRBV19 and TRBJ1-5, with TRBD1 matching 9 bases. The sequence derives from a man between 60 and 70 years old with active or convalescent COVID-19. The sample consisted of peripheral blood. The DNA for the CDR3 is TGTGCCAGTAGTAGGATGACAGGGGGTCCCAATCAGCCCCAGCATTTT. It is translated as CASSRMTGGPNQPQHF.